There are a few counts of the clone carrying this T cell receptor (beta chain). Its antigen is as yet unknown. These data originate in a study of blood T cells in healthy people across ages. Study-level background: Through template switching, about one barcoded beta molecule was captured per two T cells, as measured in model experiments.

Alongside a J-beta primer mix, a sample-barcoded 5' primer served in a second PCR lasting about 7 to 12 cycles. Samples each returned at least 2.5 million CDR3-containing paired-end reads. TCRdb redid the calling of the 5' RACE reads with MiXCR, one entry per CDR3 protein. The sample yields approximately 1.5 million distinct CDR3 sequences, roughly a third seen once. Study-level findings and limits: Both naive CD4+ cell counts and diversity were greater in long-lived donors than in aged donors.

This CDR3 spans 15 amino acids. Germline V gives CDR1 DFQATT, CDR2 SNEGSKA (reference sequence). V dropped 0 bases and J dropped 0 bases, with 11 bases sitting between them. The sequenced sample consisted of blood. The chain joins TRBV20-1 to TRBJ1-2; possibly TRBD1 for D (6 bases). This receptor was taken from a woman in her 30s in good health. The CDR3 protein is CSARDRDKPNYGYTF. DNA of the CDR3: TGCAGTGCTAGAGACCGGGACAAACCTAACTATGGCTACACCTTC.